This T cell receptor beta chain derives from a study of blood T cell repertoires in COVID-19. Overall study context: Sources were T cells, B-cell-depleted T cells, or PBMCs; the material itself was cDNA or gDNA.

CDR1 and CDR2 (germline): SQVTM, ANQGSEA. CDR3 length: 12 residues. The V end lost 5 bases, the J end lost 2 bases, and 6 bases lay between the germline ends. In the original workflow: Amplified reference gene primers provided the basis for estimating nucleated cell counts. The assay was immunoSEQ multiplex PCR, and TCRdb's table has in-frame clones only and misses some. D and trimming come from the DNA, and the V and J calls and clone size come from that table. Of a few hundred thousand clones in the sample, 82% are singletons; the top ten hold 3.1%. The chain carries TRBV29-1 and TRBJ2-2, with D perhaps matching TRBD2 (5 bases). The TCR sequence derives from a young woman with acute or convalescent COVID-19. Sequences were obtained from peripheral blood. CDR3 loop: CSVRGNTGELFF. The DNA of the CDR3 is TGCAGCGTTCGGGGTAACACCGGGGAGCTGTTTTTT.